The 19 T cell receptor beta chains below all came from one sample that was sequenced in a study of T cell responses to AZD1222 COVID-19 vaccine. Using immunoSEQ multiplex PCR, the repertoire was profiled, and TCRdb retains in-frame clones only, with some absent. The table includes 28,000 or so clones, roughly 85% detected once. The source material was peripheral blood, sampled 28 days after the second AZD1222 dose. Receptors were obtained from an adult who received the AZD1222 COVID-19 vaccine.

The rearrangement uses TRBV5-1 and TRBJ2-5, with D possibly TRBD1 on 6 matching bases. Germline loops: CDR1 SGHRS, CDR2 YFSETQ. The V end lost 2 bases, the J end lost 3 bases, and 11 bases lay between the germline ends. This CDR3 is 14 amino acids long. CDR3 loop: CASSFQGIEETQYF. For the CDR3, the DNA is TGCGCCAGCAGCTTTCAGGGGATAGAAGAGACCCAGTACTTC.

The chain joins TRBV4-3 to TRBJ1-2; D is uncertain. CDR1 is LGHNA and CDR2 is YSLEER in the germline V gene. The CDR3 length is 15 residues. Trimming removed 0 bases at V and 4 bases at J, with 12 bases between. The CDR3 DNA reads TGCGCCAGCAGCCAAGAAGGCGGCAGTTCCTATGGCTACACCTTC. This translates into CASSQEGGSSYGYTF.

This chain uses TRBV29-1 with TRBJ1-6, with D possibly being TRBD1 (5 bases). From germline, CDR1 is SQVTM and CDR2 ANQGSEA. With 6 bases removed from V and 7 bases from J, the gap between germline ends came to 13 bases. The CDR3 spans 13 residues. The CDR3 DNA is TGCAGCGTGGCTCTGGACACCAATTCACCCCTCCACTTT. Translation: CSVALDTNSPLHF.

The chain uses TRBV9 and TRBJ1-2; the D gene is possibly TRBD1 (6 bases). The CDR3 has 15 amino acids. Germline CDR1 is SGDLS and CDR2 is YYNGEE. V lost 6 bases and J 7 bases, leaving 22 bases between the germline ends. The CDR3 sequence is CASTADGTPYGGYTF. The CDR3 DNA sequence: TGTGCCAGCACGGCAGATGGGACACCCTACGGTGGCTACACCTTC. The variable domain in full, completed from reference TRBV9 and TRBJ1-2, reads DSGVTQTPKHLITATGQRVTLRCSPRSGDLSVYWYQQSLDQGLQFLIQYYNGEERAKGNILERFSAQQFPDLHSELNLSSLELGDSALYFCASTADGTPYGGYTFGSGTRLTVV.

The V call is TRBV6-6, the J call TRBJ2-7, with D perhaps matching TRBD1 (6 bases). Germline V CDR1 and CDR2: MNHNY, SVGAGI (reference sequence). V was shortened by 4 bases and J by 2 bases, with 12 bases between the two germline ends. The CDR3 loop spans 14 amino acids. In DNA form, the CDR3 reads TGTGCCAGCAGTTTAGGGCAGGGGACCTACGAGCAGTACTTC. This gives the protein CASSLGQGTYEQYF.

V usage is TRBV3-1 (or the pseudogene TRBV3-2) and J usage is TRBJ2-2, with D unclear. The CDR3 consists of 13 residues. Germline lookup yields CDR1 LGHDT and CDR2 YNNKEL (reference sequence). V was pared by 5 bases and J by 4 bases, with 8 bases between. CDR3 coding DNA: TGTGCCAGCAGCTCAGCGATCACCGGGGAGCTGTTTTTT. Translating gives CASSSAITGELFF.

The chain employs TRBV3-1 (or the pseudogene TRBV3-2) and TRBJ2-7, with D unresolved. CDR1 is LGHDT and CDR2 is YNNKEL in the germline V gene (reference sequence). V lost 1 base, J lost 4 bases, and 11 bases lay in between. The CDR3 is 14 residues long. CDR3 region: CASSQVLGFYEQYF. CDR3 DNA sequence: TGTGCCAGCAGCCAAGTTTTAGGGTTTTACGAGCAGTACTTC.

J is TRBJ2-2 and V is TRBV4-3, with D perhaps matching TRBD2 (5 bases). CDR3 length: 14 residues. V was clipped by 0 bases and J by 8 bases, with 10 bases between them. Germline-derived CDR1 and CDR2 are LGHNA and YSLEER. CDR3 region: CASSQDEGIGELFF. In DNA form, the CDR3 reads TGCGCCAGCAGCCAAGATGAGGGTATTGGGGAGCTGTTTTTT.

This chain joins TRBV19 and TRBJ2-2; D is unresolved. Germline V gene data show CDR1 as LNHDA and CDR2 as SQIVND (reference sequence). The length of the CDR3 is 13 residues. The V gene lost 7 bases and the J gene lost 4 bases, with 10 bases spanning the gap. In nucleotides, the CDR3 is TGTGCCAGTACCACACGTTTCACCGGGGAGCTGTTTTTT. This sequence encodes CASTTRFTGELFF.

This chain uses TRBV7-9 with TRBJ1-1; 10 positions match TRBD1. V lost 11 bases, J lost 1 base, and 4 bases stayed unmatched. Germline loops: CDR1 SEHNR, CDR2 FQNEAQ (reference sequence). The CDR3 loop spans 13 amino acids. The CDR3 DNA reads as TGTGCCGGCGGGGACAGGGGGAACACTGAAGCTTTCTTT. Amino acids: CAGGDRGNTEAFF.

V gene TRBV25-1 combines with J gene TRBJ1-3; TRBD1 agrees at 7 bases. The junction had 6 bases not matched to a gene; V was cut back by 9 bases and J by 4 bases. The CDR3 runs 13 residues. In germline, CDR1 is MGHDK, CDR2 SYGVNS. This CDR3 is CASTGDIGNTIYF. The CDR3 nucleotides read TGTGCCAGTACAGGGGATATAGGAAACACCATATATTTT.

This chain uses TRBV29-1 with TRBJ1-3; perhaps TRBD1 as D (5 bases). This CDR3 is built from 13 residues. Trimming stripped 3 bases from V and 3 bases from J, with 9 bases between. Germline V gene lookup returns CDR1 SQVTM and CDR2 ANQGSEA. The CDR3: CSVDRVRGNTIYF. In nucleotides, the CDR3 is TGCAGCGTTGACAGGGTGCGTGGAAACACCATATATTTT.

This clone has only a few counts. The J gene is TRBJ2-7, the V gene TRBV4-2; D might be TRBD1 (6 bases). Trimming pared 0 bases from V and 2 bases from J, leaving 14 bases between. The CDR3 spans 16 residues. Germline CDR1 reads LGHNA; CDR2 reads YNFKEQ. CDR3 residues: CASSQDTAAGAYEQYF. CDR3 in DNA: TGTGCCAGCAGCCAAGATACTGCAGCAGGGGCCTACGAGCAGTACTTC.

This chain uses TRBV28 with TRBJ2-7; possibly TRBD1 for D (5 bases). Trimming shortened V by 11 bases and J by 10 bases, and 21 bases separated the two germline ends. The CDR3 runs to 12 residues. CDR1 is MDHEN and CDR2 is SYDVKM in the germline V gene. The CDR3 loop is CAELVGADRQYF. The CDR3 DNA follows: TGTGCCGAATTGGTTGGGGCAGACCGACAGTACTTC.

V and J are TRBV4-1 and TRBJ2-1, with 8 bases identical to TRBD1. The CDR3 runs to 19 residues. Trimming cost V 3 bases and J 4 bases; bases outside gene matches: 17. Germline lookup yields CDR1 MGHRA and CDR2 YSYEKL. CDR3 amino acids: CASSHNLRRTGIRYNEQFF. Written as DNA, the CDR3 is TGCGCCAGCAGCCATAACCTACGGCGGACAGGGATTCGGTACAATGAGCAGTTCTTC.

The rearrangement links TRBV2 to TRBJ2-4, with 7 bases lining up with TRBD2. V trimming: 3 bases; J trimming: 3 bases; junction bases outside the gene matches: 5. The CDR3 sequence is 15 residues long. CDR1 and CDR2 from the germline V gene are SNHLY and FYNNEI. The CDR3, as DNA: TGTGCCAGCAGTGAGGCGGGGAGGGGCAAAAACATTCAGTACTTC. Its protein is CASSEAGRGKNIQYF.

V is TRBV15 and J is TRBJ1-5, with D possibly matching TRBD1 (6 bases). The ends were cut back, 0 bases at V and 7 bases at J, with 10 bases in the middle. There are 14 residues in the CDR3. Per the germline V gene, CDR1 is LNHNV and CDR2 is YYDKDF (reference sequence). Written as DNA, the CDR3 is TGTGCCACCAGCAGAGATTTGGGGGGCCAGCCCCAGCATTTT. Protein: CATSRDLGGQPQHF.

This chain links TRBV29-1 with TRBJ2-3; D uncertain. Deletions cut 3 bases from V and 0 bases from J, with 10 bases between. Germline CDR1 is SQVTM and CDR2 is ANQGSEA. CDR3 length equals 14 residues. CDR3 bases: TGCAGCGTTGATTGGCCCACTAGCACAGATACGCAGTATTTT. Encoded protein: CSVDWPTSTDTQYF.

This chain joins TRBV19 and TRBJ2-7; D uncertain. The CDR3 covers 15 residues. The germline V gene encodes CDR1 LNHDA and CDR2 SQIVND (reference sequence). Between the trimmed V and J ends, which lost 1 base and 1 base, there was a span of 11 bases. The CDR3 bases are TGTGCCAGTAGTATAGTGTTCGGCATTTCCTACGAGCAGTACTTC. As protein: CASSIVFGISYEQYF. The full variable domain, with the rest looked up from reference TRBV19 and TRBJ2-7, is DGGITQSPKYLFRKEGQNVTLSCEQNLNHDAMYWYRQDPGQGLRLIYYSQIVNDFQKGDIAEGYSVSREKKESFPLTVTSAQKNPTAFYLCASSIVFGISYEQYFGPGTRLTVT.